What follows is one TCR beta chain and its context. The sample comes from a study of blood T cell repertoires in COVID-19. Study-wide background: The analysed material was cDNA or gDNA that came from T cells, B-cell-depleted T cells, or PBMCs.

V gave up 0 bases and J gave up 1 base; unmatched junction bases: 8. This CDR3 is 18 amino acids long. Germline CDR1 and CDR2: MNHEY and SVGEGT. The repertoire was sequenced with immunoSEQ multiplex PCR; TCRdb's copy has only in-frame clones and lacks some. The data show over 200,000 clones, with 89% seen just once and about 5% held by the top ten. The V and J genes are TRBV6-2 or TRBV6-3 and TRBJ1-1; 10 positions match TRBD1. The sequenced sample was peripheral blood. The clonotype comes from a woman in her thirties or forties with acute or convalescent COVID-19. CDR3 in amino acids: CASSYSVGQGWENTEAFF. CDR3 DNA: TGTGCCAGCAGTTACTCGGTGGGACAGGGGTGGGAGAACACTGAAGCTTTCTTT.